Each of the 18 T cell receptor beta chains below was sequenced from the same sample in a study of human T cells and chemical hapten exposure. Noted time point: patch test 2, 6 weeks after DPC sensitization. Treatment noted: therapeutic diphenylcyclopropenone sensitization with weekly scalp DPC. TCRdb reprocessed the RACE reads with MiXCR, giving one entry per CDR3 protein. The data hold tens of thousands of distinct CDR3 sequences, with roughly a tenth observed a single time. The sample here was whole blood, taken in connection with sensitization to the hapten diphenylcyclopropenone (DPC). The origin of the receptors is a woman aged 45 to 65 with alopecia areata. Some clones in this sample may be carry-over from other donors' samples.

V and J are TRBV6-6 and TRBJ1-3; maybe TRBD1 (5 bases). This CDR3 has 14 amino acids. From germline, CDR1 is MNHNY and CDR2 SVGAGI (reference sequence). Trimming pared 2 bases from V and 4 bases from J, leaving 9 bases between. The chain's CDR3 is CASSYSQGGNTIYF. The CDR3 coding sequence is TGTGCCAGCAGTTACAGTCAGGGAGGAAACACCATATATTTT.

This clonotype was seen repeatedly, ten times or more. The chain recombines TRBV5-5 with TRBJ1-1, with TRBD1 identical over 7 bases. CDR3 size: 14 residues. The V and J ends lost 4 bases and 2 bases, in that order; junction bases with no gene match: 5. Per germline, CDR1 SGHKS and CDR2 YYEKEE (reference sequence). The CDR3, as DNA: TGTGCCAGCAGCGCGGGACAGATAAACACTGAAGCTTTCTTT. Translated: CASSAGQINTEAFF.

This clonotype was observed at least ten times. V is TRBV5-1 and J is TRBJ2-7, with unresolved D. V was trimmed by 1 base and J by 0 bases, leaving 8 bases between them. The germline gives CDR1 SGHRS, CDR2 YFSETQ. This CDR3 has 14 residues. The DNA for the CDR3 is TGCGCCAGCAGCTTGCAGTCCAGCTCCTACGAGCAGTACTTC. Its protein product is CASSLQSSSYEQYF. The full variable domain, completed using reference TRBV5-1 and TRBJ2-7, is KAGVTQTPRYLIKTRGQQVTLSCSPISGHRSVSWYQQTPGQGLQFLFEYFSETQRNKGNFPGRFSGRQFSNSRSEMNVSTLELGDSALYLCASSLQSSSYEQYFGPGTRLTVT.

The gene calls are TRBV7-9 and TRBJ2-2; TRBD2 agrees at 13 bases. This CDR3 contains 16 residues. Germline values: CDR1 SEHNR, CDR2 FQNEAQ (reference sequence). Trimming removed 5 bases from V and 6 bases from J; junction bases left unmatched: 6. The CDR3 DNA follows: TGTGCCAGCAGCGCGGGACTAGCGGGAAGCGCCGGGGAGCTGTTTTTT. Protein: CASSAGLAGSAGELFF.

This clonotype was recorded at least ten times. The chain is built from TRBV29-1 and TRBJ1-2; TRBD1 aligns across 8 bases. Germline-derived CDR1 and CDR2 are SQVTM and ANQGSEA. V shed 7 bases, J shed 2 bases, and the junction held 3 bases outside the gene matches. The CDR3 has 12 residues. The CDR3 DNA follows: TGCAGCGCCCGACAGGGGAACTATGGCTACACCTTC. It is translated as CSARQGNYGYTF.

In its sample, this clonotype was seen many times. This chain uses TRBV3-1 with TRBJ2-5; D possibly uses TRBD1 or TRBD2 (5 bases each). Trimming removed 5 bases at V and 5 bases at J, with 18 bases between. In germline, CDR1 is LGHDT, CDR2 YNNKEL (reference sequence). The CDR3 is made up of 15 amino acids. Written as DNA, the CDR3 is TGTGCCAGCAGCATAGACATGCGTAGGGACGAGACCCAGTACTTC. It encodes CASSIDMRRDETQYF.

The chain recombines TRBV11-2 with TRBJ2-5; perhaps D is TRBD1 or TRBD2 (5 bases each). V shed 8 bases and J shed 1 base, with 17 bases lying between them. The CDR3 totals 15 residues. Per germline, CDR1 SGHAT and CDR2 FQNNGV. The CDR3 spells CASLTGLGGQETQYF. The CDR3 region has the DNA TGTGCCAGCTTAACGGGGCTAGGTGGCCAAGAGACCCAGTACTTC.

The V gene is TRBV5-1, the J gene TRBJ2-7; D is uncertain. With 0 bases removed from V and 2 bases from J, the gap between germline ends came to 9 bases. CDR3 size: 14 residues. Germline V gene lookup returns CDR1 SGHRS and CDR2 YFSETQ. The CDR3 protein is CASSLGRSTYEQYF. CDR3 bases: TGCGCCAGCAGCTTGGGGCGGTCGACCTACGAGCAGTACTTC.

This clonotype came up many times. The V gene is TRBV20-1, the J gene TRBJ1-2, with unresolved D. V lost 6 bases, J lost 7 bases, and 12 bases lay in between. Per the germline V gene, CDR1 is DFQATT and CDR2 is SNEGSKA (reference sequence). The CDR3 has 11 residues. DNA for the CDR3: TGCAGTGCCCTAACGGCGGCTGGCTACACCTTC. The encoded protein is CSALTAAGYTF.

In its sample, this clonotype was seen a few times. This sequence joins TRBV28 and TRBJ1-1, with D maybe TRBD1 (5 bases). V was clipped by 6 bases and J by 8 bases, with 10 bases between them. Germline V gives CDR1 MDHEN, CDR2 SYDVKM. The CDR3 covers 11 residues. The CDR3 DNA follows: TGTGCCAGCAGGAGGGGACTGGAAGCTTTCTTT. Translating it yields CASRRGLEAFF.

The chain couples TRBV7-2 to TRBJ1-1, with D uncertain. This CDR3 is 14 amino acids long. Germline CDR1 SGHTA, CDR2 FQGNSA. The V and J ends lost 1 base and 1 base respectively, with 7 bases between them. This CDR3 is CASSLVVGNTEAFF. The CDR3 DNA sequence: TGTGCCAGCAGCTTAGTCGTCGGGAACACTGAAGCTTTCTTT.

The table lists this clonotype with many counts. The chain has TRBV6-5 and TRBJ2-2; 8 nucleotides agree with TRBD2. The germline V gene has CDR1 MNHEY and CDR2 SVGAGI. V was pared by 0 bases and J by 1 base, with 10 bases of the junction left unmatched. The CDR3 runs to 19 residues. The CDR3 coding sequence is TGTGCCAGCAGTTACTCGGCCCTAGGGACTAGAGGGAACACCGGGGAGCTGTTTTTT. Protein: CASSYSALGTRGNTGELFF.

This clonotype was detected only a few times. The V and J genes are TRBV6-5 and TRBJ1-2, with 7 nucleotides matching TRBD1. Germline V CDR1 and CDR2: MNHEY, SVGAGI. V shed 11 bases and J 0 bases; nucleotides not matched to a gene: 9. The CDR3 contains 14 residues. In DNA, the CDR3 is TGTGCCGCCCGTAGGACAGGAGCTAACTATGGCTACACCTTC. As protein: CAARRTGANYGYTF.

This clonotype showed up many times. This chain joins TRBV6-6 and TRBJ2-3; D gene ambiguous. The length of the CDR3 is 15 residues. Germline V CDR1 and CDR2: MNHNY, SVGAGI (reference sequence). Trimming stripped 0 bases from V and 2 bases from J, with 9 bases between. The CDR3 coding sequence is TGTGCCAGCAGTTACTCCGCGCACCCCACAGATACGCAGTATTTT. This gives the protein CASSYSAHPTDTQYF.

This clonotype came up many times. This rearrangement joins TRBV5-1 to TRBJ1-1; D not resolved. The V gene's germline CDR1 is SGHRS and CDR2 YFSETQ. The CDR3 runs 12 residues. V was trimmed by 0 bases and J by 0 bases, leaving 0 bases between them. The CDR3 region has the DNA TGCGCCAGCAGCTTGGTGAACACTGAAGCTTTCTTT. Residues: CASSLVNTEAFF.

The chain carries TRBV6-5 and TRBJ2-7; 11 bases line up with TRBD2. Germline CDR1 MNHEY, CDR2 SVGAGI. Germline trimming cut 6 bases from V and 4 bases from J; bases unmatched to any gene: 5. This CDR3 region has 14 residues. The CDR3 nucleotides are TGTGCCAGCAGACTACTAGCGGGAGAGTACGAGCAGTACTTC. It is translated as CASRLLAGEYEQYF.

This clonotype appeared many times. The genes are TRBV15 and TRBJ2-5; D gene ambiguous. The CDR3 contains 12 residues. V lost 1 base and J 4 bases, leaving 4 bases between the germline ends. Germline-derived CDR1 and CDR2 are LNHNV and YYDKDF (reference sequence). CDR3 nucleotide sequence: TGTGCCACCAGCAGAGGAGGAGAGACCCAGTACTTC. This encodes CATSRGGETQYF.

This chain joins TRBV15 and TRBJ2-7; D could derive from TRBD1 or TRBD2 (6 bases each). V was clipped by 5 bases and J by 7 bases, with 15 bases between them. Germline lookup yields CDR1 LNHNV and CDR2 YYDKDF (reference sequence). The CDR3 runs 13 residues. The chain's CDR3 is CATSDTGTREQYF. In nucleotides, the CDR3 is TGTGCCACCAGCGATACAGGGACTCGGGAGCAGTACTTC.